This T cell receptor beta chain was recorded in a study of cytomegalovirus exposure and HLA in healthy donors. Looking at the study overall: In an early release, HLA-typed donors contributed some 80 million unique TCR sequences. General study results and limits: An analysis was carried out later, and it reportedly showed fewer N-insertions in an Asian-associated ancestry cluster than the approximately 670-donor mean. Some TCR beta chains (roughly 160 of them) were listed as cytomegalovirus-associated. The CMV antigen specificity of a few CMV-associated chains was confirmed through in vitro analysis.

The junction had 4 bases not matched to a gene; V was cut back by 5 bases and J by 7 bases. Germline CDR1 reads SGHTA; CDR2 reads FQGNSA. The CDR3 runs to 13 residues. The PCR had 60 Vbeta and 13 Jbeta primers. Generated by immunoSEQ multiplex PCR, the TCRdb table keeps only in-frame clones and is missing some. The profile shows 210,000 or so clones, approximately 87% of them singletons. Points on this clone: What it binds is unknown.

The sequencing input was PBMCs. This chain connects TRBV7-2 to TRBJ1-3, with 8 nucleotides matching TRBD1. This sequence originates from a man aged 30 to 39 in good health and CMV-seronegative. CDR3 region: CASSRDRLNTIYF. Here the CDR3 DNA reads TGTGCCAGCAGCCGGGACAGGTTGAACACCATATATTTT. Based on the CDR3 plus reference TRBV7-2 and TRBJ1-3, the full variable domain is GAGVSQSPSNKVTEKGKDVELRCDPISGHTALYWYRQSLGQGLEFLIYFQGNSAPDKSGLPSDRFSAERTGGSVSTLTIQRTQQEDSAVYLCASSRDRLNTIYFGEGSWLTVV.